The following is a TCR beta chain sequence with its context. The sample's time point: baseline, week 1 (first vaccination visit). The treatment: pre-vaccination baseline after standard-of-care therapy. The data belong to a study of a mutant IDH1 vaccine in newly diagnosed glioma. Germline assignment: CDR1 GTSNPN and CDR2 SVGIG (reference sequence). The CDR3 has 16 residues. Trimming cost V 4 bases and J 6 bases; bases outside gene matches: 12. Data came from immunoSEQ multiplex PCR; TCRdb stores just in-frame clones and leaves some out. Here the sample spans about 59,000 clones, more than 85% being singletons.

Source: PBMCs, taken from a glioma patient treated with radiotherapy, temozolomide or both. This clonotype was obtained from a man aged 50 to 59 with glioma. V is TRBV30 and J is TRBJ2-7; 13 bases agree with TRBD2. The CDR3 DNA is TGTGCCTGGACCCATCCTACTAGCGGGAGGGGCCGCGAGCAGTACTTC. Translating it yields CAWTHPTSGRGREQYF.